A single sample is the source of the 10 T cell receptor beta chains below, sequenced in a study of blood T cell repertoires in COVID-19. Clones were read by immunoSEQ multiplex PCR, and TCRdb kept only the in-frame ones, dropping some. Of roughly 130,000 clones listed, around 83% are singletons. The sequencing sample was made of peripheral blood. These receptors were taken from a woman in her forties or fifties with acute or convalescent COVID-19.

This chain links TRBV2 with TRBJ1-4; TRBD1 matches at 11 bases. J gave up 5 bases and V 6 bases, and 11 bases lay outside the gene matches. Germline CDR1 is SNHLY and CDR2 is FYNNEI. This CDR3 has 17 residues. DNA for the CDR3: TGTGCCAGCAGATTCGGGACAGGGGGTTTTTCGAATGAAAAACTGTTTTTT. This translates into CASRFGTGGFSNEKLFF.

This clone was detected only once. This chain links TRBV9 with TRBJ2-1; the match to TRBD2 covers 9 bases. CDR1 and CDR2 (germline): SGDLS, YYNGEE. Trimming at V came to 1 base and at J to 4 bases, leaving 6 bases not matched to a gene. The CDR3 is 16 residues long. DNA of the CDR3: TGTGCCAGCAGCGTATTAGCGGGGGCCACTTACAATGAGCAGTTCTTC. Encoded protein: CASSVLAGATYNEQFF. Using reference TRBV9 and TRBJ2-1 for the parts outside the CDR3, the full variable domain is DSGVTQTPKHLITATGQRVTLRCSPRSGDLSVYWYQQSLDQGLQFLIQYYNGEERAKGNILERFSAQQFPDLHSELNLSSLELGDSALYFCASSVLAGATYNEQFFGPGTRLTVL.

The chain carries TRBV5-6 and TRBJ2-1; D remains unclear. This CDR3 contains 13 residues. Between the trimmed V and J ends, which lost 1 base and 15 bases, there was a span of 17 bases. The germline V gene has CDR1 SGHDT and CDR2 YYEEEE. CDR3 sequence: CASSLQTFEDPFF. The DNA of the CDR3 is TGTGCCAGCAGCTTGCAAACGTTTGAGGATCCGTTCTTC.

The gene calls are TRBV18 and TRBJ1-4, with 9 nucleotides matching TRBD1. V lost 0 bases and J lost 4; bases outside the gene matches: 0. CDR1 is KGHSH, CDR2 LQKENI, per germline. The CDR3 runs to 15 residues. The CDR3, as DNA: TGTGCCAGCTCACCACCGGACAGGGGTAATGAAAAACTGTTTTTT. It encodes CASSPPDRGNEKLFF.

This chain links TRBV2 with TRBJ2-7; D unclear. The CDR3 consists of 14 residues. V was pared by 7 bases and J by 2 bases, with 15 bases between. CDR1 is SNHLY and CDR2 is FYNNEI in the germline V gene. CDR3 region: CASIQKVLTYEQYF. DNA of the CDR3: TGTGCCAGCATCCAAAAAGTACTCACCTACGAGCAGTACTTC. The whole variable domain, remainder taken from reference TRBV2 and TRBJ2-7, is EPEVTQTPSHQVTQMGQEVILRCVPISNHLYFYWYRQILGQKVEFLVSFYNNEISEKSEIFDDQFSVERPDGSNFTLKIRSTKLEDSAMYFCASIQKVLTYEQYFGPGTRLTVT.

The chain carries TRBV19 and TRBJ2-1, with 8 positions matching TRBD2. Trimming cost V 10 bases and J 0 bases; bases outside gene matches: 17. Germline V lookup: CDR1 LNHDA, CDR2 SQIVND (reference sequence). The CDR3 has 18 amino acids. CDR3 in DNA: TGTGCCATTCAACCCACGGCGGGGGGCCCGAGCTCCTACAATGAGCAGTTCTTC. It encodes CAIQPTAGGPSSYNEQFF.

The chain couples TRBV6-5 to TRBJ2-3; no definite D call. CDR3 length: 13 residues. V was pared by 8 bases and J by 3 bases, with 12 bases between. Germline lookup yields CDR1 MNHEY and CDR2 SVGAGI. The CDR3 coding sequence is TGTGCCAGCTCCCTCAGTTGGACAGATACGCAGTATTTT. Translation gives CASSLSWTDTQYF.

The chain has TRBV29-1 and TRBJ2-3; 9 positions match TRBD1. V lost 1 base and J lost 3; bases outside the gene matches: 8. Germline CDR1 and CDR2: SQVTM and ANQGSEA. This CDR3 is built from 16 residues. CDR3 DNA: TGCAGCGTTGAAGGGGGACAGGGAAGTTGGACAGATACGCAGTATTTT. It yields the protein CSVEGGQGSWTDTQYF.

The gene calls are TRBV9 and TRBJ2-3, with D perhaps matching TRBD2 (7 bases). This CDR3 has 15 residues. Germline CDR1 SGDLS, CDR2 YYNGEE. V was pared by 0 bases and J by 4 bases, with 12 bases between. The DNA of the CDR3 is TGTGCCAGCAGCGTAGGTGGGGGGGGCTCAGATACGCAGTATTTT. Amino acids: CASSVGGGGSDTQYF.

V gene TRBV5-1 combines with J gene TRBJ2-1; D perhaps matches TRBD2 (6 bases). Per the germline V gene, CDR1 is SGHRS and CDR2 is YFSETQ. Trimming cost V 6 bases and J 6 bases, with 16 bases left between them. This CDR3 has 14 residues. This CDR3 reads CASNGGVLGNEQFF. CDR3 coding DNA: TGCGCCAGCAACGGCGGGGTGCTGGGCAATGAGCAGTTCTTC.